This T cell receptor (beta chain) was obtained from a study of T and B cells in COVID-19 patients. Study-wide background: Of approximately 19 active-infection patients, approximately twelve were critically ill with mechanical ventilation or extracorporeal membrane oxygenation. Study results and limitations: CD4+, regulatory T cell, CD8+ and sorted SARS-CoV-2-responsive or tetramer+ T cells were not yet sequenced. Blood from mildly ill patients while symptomatic, and early samples from severe cases, were scarce.

Concerning this clonotype itself: Its antigen is not known.

Multiplex PCR with BIOMED2 TRB-A/B primer pools amplified TRB rearrangements. From the multiplex PCR reads, TCRdb called clonotypes with MiXCR, one entry per CDR3 protein. In the table there are around 5,000 distinct CDR3 sequences, 25% to 35% of which are singletons. Blood genomic DNA input for TRB amplification was about 240-500 ng. CDR1 and CDR2 from the germline V gene are SGHRS and YFSETQ. With 2 bases removed from V and 6 bases from J, the gap between germline ends came to 18 bases. The CDR3 totals 15 residues. The J gene is TRBJ2-7, the V gene TRBV5-1; TRBD2 might be the D (6 bases). The sequencing input was blood. This clonotype was obtained from a human donor with active COVID-19. CDR3 DNA sequence: TGCGCCAGCAGCTTAGGAGGGGACCTGCGCGGCGAGCAGTACTTC. Residues: CASSLGGDLRGEQYF. Together with reference TRBV5-1 and TRBJ2-7, the CDR3 gives the full variable domain: KAGVTQTPRYLIKTRGQQVTLSCSPISGHRSVSWYQQTPGQGLQFLFEYFSETQRNKGNFPGRFSGRQFSNSRSEMNVSTLELGDSALYLCASSLGGDLRGEQYFGPGTRLTVT.